Below, 30 T cell receptor beta chains from the same sample are listed, as sequenced in a study of cytomegalovirus exposure and HLA in healthy donors. The PCR used 60 Vbeta and 13 Jbeta primers. Using immunoSEQ multiplex PCR, the repertoire was profiled, and TCRdb retains in-frame clones only, with some absent. The table records about 98,000 clones, around 70% of them present only once. The sample was PBMCs. These receptors originate from a man aged 50 or older in good health and CMV-seronegative.

The V call is TRBV30, the J call TRBJ1-4; D might be TRBD1 (5 bases). CDR3 length: 14 amino acids. The germline CDR1 and CDR2 sequences are GTSNPN and SVGIG (reference sequence). V was shortened by 1 base and J by 6 bases, with 12 bases between the two germline ends. DNA for the CDR3: TGTGCCTGGAGTGGTAGACAGTCTCATGAAAAACTGTTTTTT. It translates to CAWSGRQSHEKLFF.

The rearrangement joins TRBV5-1 to TRBJ2-7; perhaps TRBD2 as D (6 bases). Germline assignment: CDR1 SGHRS and CDR2 YFSETQ. The CDR3 is made up of 14 amino acids. The V and J ends lost 5 bases and 3 bases respectively, with 15 bases between them. CDR3 DNA sequence: TGCGCCAGCAGTTATACCGGGACTCTCTACGAGCAGTACTTC. Translated: CASSYTGTLYEQYF.

The chain combines TRBV7-2 with TRBJ1-6; tentatively, D is TRBD1 (6 bases). The germline V gene encodes CDR1 SGHTA and CDR2 FQGNSA. Deletions cut 5 bases from V and 10 bases from J, with 18 bases between. This CDR3 region has 15 residues. The CDR3 sequence is CASSPRAFQGSPLHF. The CDR3 DNA follows: TGTGCCAGCAGCCCAAGAGCGTTTCAGGGGTCACCCCTCCACTTT.

V gene TRBV9 combines with J gene TRBJ2-4; tentative D call: TRBD2 (5 bases). V dropped 3 bases and J dropped 0 bases, with 10 bases sitting between them. This CDR3 contains 15 residues. In germline, CDR1 is SGDLS, CDR2 YYNGEE. The CDR3 sequence: CASSGSGQAKNIQYF. CDR3 nucleotide sequence: TGTGCCAGCAGCGGAAGCGGTCAAGCCAAAAACATTCAGTACTTC.

This chain joins TRBV13 and TRBJ2-3; D is unclear. CDR1 and CDR2 (germline): PRHDT, FYEKMQ (reference sequence). The CDR3 is made up of 12 amino acids. V shed 5 bases and J shed 2 bases, with 5 bases lying between them. CDR3: CASSPNTDTQYF. The CDR3 nucleotides read TGTGCCAGCAGCCCCAACACAGATACGCAGTATTTT.

Of note for this clone: Relative to the germline gene, one junction end is altered; a read error may explain this. The chain uses TRBV7-7 and TRBJ2-5; 7 bases are a match to TRBD1. In germline, CDR1 is SSHAT, CDR2 FNYEAQ (reference sequence). The CDR3 runs 15 residues. Here the CDR3 DNA reads TGTGCTAGCAGCTTAGTAGGGGGCGCCGGAGAGACCCAGTACTTC. It yields the protein CASSLVGGAGETQYF.

The V call is TRBV5-1, the J call TRBJ2-5; 11 bases map to TRBD1. The V gene end was trimmed by 4 bases and the J gene end by 5 bases; junction bases not matched to a gene: 4. The CDR3 runs to 14 residues. Germline values: CDR1 SGHRS, CDR2 YFSETQ. The CDR3 here is CASSTGQGDETQYF. The CDR3 DNA follows: TGCGCCAGCAGCACGGGACAGGGGGACGAGACCCAGTACTTC.

The rearrangement links TRBV5-4 to TRBJ2-2; TRBD2 matches at 10 bases. Germline assignment: CDR1 SGHNT and CDR2 YYREEE (reference sequence). The CDR3 has 16 amino acids. V lost 4 bases to trimming and J lost 9 bases; unmatched junction nucleotides: 12. CDR3 sequence: CASSGTSGMVSRELFF. The CDR3 DNA reads as TGTGCCAGCAGCGGTACTAGCGGGATGGTTTCCAGGGAGCTGTTTTTT.

In DNA form, the CDR3 reads TGCAGCGACGCGGGGCCTGAAGCTTTCTTT. This gives the protein CSDAGPEAFF. This chain uses TRBV20-1 with TRBJ1-1, with a tentative D call TRBD1 (5 bases). Germline CDR1 is DFQATT and CDR2 is SNEGSKA (reference sequence). The CDR3 loop spans 10 amino acids.

The V and J genes are TRBV27 and TRBJ2-3, with 10 bases identical to TRBD2. Per germline, CDR1 MNHEY and CDR2 SMNVEV (reference sequence). V shed 6 bases, J shed 8 bases, and the junction held 11 bases outside the gene matches. This CDR3 is 15 amino acids long. For the CDR3, the DNA is TGTGCCAGCAGCCCCCGGGCACTAGCGGGGAGTACGCAGTATTTT. The encoded protein is CASSPRALAGSTQYF.

This clone is a singleton in its sample. This chain joins TRBV2 and TRBJ1-3; D gene unclear. Germline CDR1 reads SNHLY; CDR2 reads FYNNEI. V shed 2 bases and J shed 7 bases, with 18 bases lying between them. The CDR3 has 16 residues. The CDR3 here is CASSERLGSWRNTIYF. The CDR3, as DNA: TGTGCCAGCAGTGAAAGGTTAGGTAGTTGGCGGAACACCATATATTTT.

This clone has only a few counts. J is TRBJ2-1 and V is TRBV27, with D maybe TRBD2 (5 bases). CDR1 MNHEY and CDR2 SMNVEV come from the germline V gene (reference sequence). Trimming took 4 bases from V and 0 from J, leaving 10 bases between them. This CDR3 spans 15 amino acids. This chain's CDR3 is CASSSGLDSYNEQFF. The CDR3 coding sequence is TGTGCCAGCAGTTCCGGACTTGACTCCTACAATGAGCAGTTCTTC.

The sample holds a few counts of this clone. This chain links TRBV10-1 with TRBJ2-5; 8 nucleotides line up with TRBD2. The V gene end was trimmed by 2 bases and the J gene end by 4 bases; junction bases not matched to a gene: 3. The CDR3 runs 14 residues. Germline values: CDR1 WNHNN, CDR2 SYGVQD (reference sequence). CDR3 loop: CASSERGGLETQYF. The CDR3 DNA reads as TGCGCCAGCAGTGAGCGGGGGGGCTTAGAGACCCAGTACTTC.

The chain joins TRBV6-1 to TRBJ2-7; no clear D gene. Trimming removed 5 bases from V and 4 bases from J, with 12 bases in between. The CDR3 spans 13 residues. From germline, CDR1 is MNHNS and CDR2 SASEGT. CDR3 in amino acids: CASSPQNVYEQYF. The CDR3 nucleotides read TGTGCCAGCAGTCCACAGAACGTGTACGAGCAGTACTTC.

This chain uses TRBV4-1 with TRBJ2-4; 7 positions agree with TRBD1. CDR3 length: 14 amino acids. Germline CDR1 reads MGHRA; CDR2 reads YSYEKL. J was trimmed by 6 bases and V by 1 base; bases with no gene match: 3. CDR3 sequence: CASSQADRRNIQYF. The CDR3 DNA reads as TGCGCCAGCAGCCAAGCGGACAGGAGAAACATTCAGTACTTC.

This rearrangement joins TRBV4-1 to TRBJ1-1; 10 nucleotides agree with TRBD1. In germline, CDR1 is MGHRA, CDR2 YSYEKL. The V segment lost 5 bases and the J segment 4 bases; nucleotides outside the gene matches: 10. The CDR3 covers 16 residues. CDR3 sequence: CASSSRQGAVFTEAFF. The CDR3 DNA reads TGCGCCAGCAGCTCAAGACAGGGGGCGGTATTCACTGAAGCTTTCTTT.

The chain couples TRBV28 to TRBJ2-7; TRBD1 matches 11 bases. V lost 5 bases to trimming and J lost 4 bases; unmatched junction nucleotides: 4. Per the germline V gene, CDR1 is MDHEN and CDR2 is SYDVKM. This CDR3 contains 14 residues. The CDR3 loop reads CASSPRDRGYEQYF. The CDR3 DNA reads as TGTGCCAGCAGTCCCCGGGACAGGGGGTACGAGCAGTACTTC.

This clone came up a few times. V gene TRBV27 combines with J gene TRBJ2-7, with D perhaps matching TRBD2 (5 bases). The germline CDR1 and CDR2 sequences are MNHEY and SMNVEV (reference sequence). CDR3 length equals 15 residues. The V end was cut by 6 bases, the J end by 2 bases, with 17 bases between. CDR3 nucleotides: TGTGCCAGCAGATCCCTCGGGGAAACCACCTACGAGCAGTACTTC. This sequence encodes CASRSLGETTYEQYF.

The chain combines TRBV11-2 with TRBJ2-1; 12 bases are shared with TRBD1. CDR3 length: 14 amino acids. Germline V gene sequence: CDR1 SGHAT, CDR2 FQNNGV. The junction had 5 bases not matched to a gene; V was cut back by 4 bases and J by 10 bases. The CDR3 loop is CASSSGTGGSEQFF. In nucleotides, the CDR3 is TGTGCCAGCAGCTCCGGGACAGGGGGCTCGGAGCAGTTCTTC.

V usage is TRBV5-1 and J usage is TRBJ2-1; tentative D call: TRBD1 (6 bases). Germline CDR1 is SGHRS and CDR2 is YFSETQ. CDR3 length: 18 amino acids. V gave up 4 bases and J gave up 5 bases, with 25 bases separating them. The CDR3 DNA sequence: TGCGCCAGCAGCCGGGGTTGGACAGTATCATCCAAAAACAATGAGCAGTTCTTC. Translated: CASSRGWTVSSKNNEQFF.

The chain employs TRBV4-1 and TRBJ2-7; tentatively, D is TRBD2 (6 bases). CDR3 length: 15 residues. The germline V gene encodes CDR1 MGHRA and CDR2 YSYEKL. Between the trimmed V and J ends, which lost 4 bases and 0 bases, there was a span of 13 bases. The chain's CDR3 is CASSPGGHSSYEQYF. In DNA form, the CDR3 reads TGCGCCAGCAGCCCTGGAGGGCACAGCTCCTACGAGCAGTACTTC.

The chain employs TRBV15 and TRBJ2-6; 8 bases agree with TRBD1. CDR1 and CDR2 from the germline V gene are LNHNV and YYDKDF (reference sequence). V shed 3 bases, J shed 0 bases, and the junction held 7 bases outside the gene matches. This CDR3 has 18 residues. The DNA of the CDR3 is TGTGCCACCAGCAGCCTGGACAGGGTAAACTCTGGGGCCAACGTCCTGACTTTC. Its protein is CATSSLDRVNSGANVLTF.

The chain employs TRBV30 and TRBJ2-6; perhaps TRBD2 as D (5 bases). Trimming left V 5 bases short and J 0 bases short, with 14 bases between. The CDR3 has 16 amino acids. Germline CDR1 and CDR2: GTSNPN and SVGIG (reference sequence). The CDR3 is CAWSGVSTSGANVLTF. CDR3 nucleotides: TGTGCCTGGTCCGGGGTTAGTACCTCTGGGGCCAACGTCCTGACTTTC.

The chain employs TRBV5-6 and TRBJ2-4, with D possibly being TRBD2 (6 bases). Germline V gene data show CDR1 as SGHDT and CDR2 as YYEEEE. V was pared by 4 bases and J by 0 bases, with 11 bases between. CDR3 length: 15 residues. The DNA of the CDR3 is TGTGCCAGCAGCCAACCGGGACTAGCCAAAAACATTCAGTACTTC. It encodes CASSQPGLAKNIQYF.

The chain combines TRBV7-3 with TRBJ2-3; the match to TRBD2 covers 9 bases. The CDR3 runs 15 residues. CDR1 is SGHTA, CDR2 FQGTGA, per germline. After removal of 3 bases from V and 3 bases from J, the junction contained 4 bases not matched to a gene. Here the CDR3 DNA reads TGTGCCAGCAGCTTCAGCGGGAGGTGGACAGATACGCAGTATTTT. Protein sequence: CASSFSGRWTDTQYF.

This chain joins TRBV6-4 and TRBJ1-1, with D possibly TRBD1 on 5 matching bases. The CDR3 loop spans 13 amino acids. V was cut by 3 bases and J by 1 base, with 6 bases left in between. Germline CDR1 MRHNA, CDR2 SNTAGT. CDR3 residues: CASSEQENTEAFF. CDR3 nucleotides: TGTGCCAGCAGTGAACAGGAGAACACTGAAGCTTTCTTT.

In regard to this clone: Germline and junction disagree at one end, which may indicate a read error. The chain is built from TRBV27 and TRBJ2-2; 10 positions match TRBD1. Looked up from germline, CDR1 is MNHEY and CDR2 is SMNVEV (reference sequence). CDR3 size: 16 residues. CDR3 nucleotides: TGTGCCAGCATTTTACCCGGACAGGGGGTTTTAGGGGAGCTGTTTTTT. It encodes CASILPGQGVLGELFF.

This clone was seen a single time. The genes are TRBV7-9 and TRBJ2-7; no firm D call. CDR1 and CDR2 (germline): SEHNR, FQNEAQ (reference sequence). This CDR3 region has 14 residues. V lost 2 bases to trimming and J lost 0 bases, with 8 bases between them. CDR3 amino acids: CASSLSSPSYEQYF. CDR3 sequence (DNA): TGTGCCAGCAGCTTATCTTCCCCCTCCTACGAGCAGTACTTC.

This chain links TRBV28 with TRBJ1-2, with D maybe TRBD1 (6 bases). Trimming stripped 3 bases from V and 8 bases from J, with 13 bases between. The CDR3 is made up of 13 amino acids. Germline CDR1 MDHEN, CDR2 SYDVKM. This CDR3 is CASSFLGGRGYTF. In DNA, the CDR3 is TGTGCCAGCAGTTTTCTAGGGGGTCGCGGCTACACCTTC.

The rearrangement uses TRBV2 and TRBJ2-3, with a tentative D call TRBD2 (5 bases). V was trimmed by 8 bases and J by 1 base, leaving 19 bases between them. The CDR3 has 16 amino acids. The V gene's germline CDR1 is SNHLY and CDR2 FYNNEI. In nucleotides, the CDR3 is TGTGCCAGCTCCCCCGCCGAAGCGGACCGCACAGATACGCAGTATTTT. This codes for CASSPAEADRTDTQYF.